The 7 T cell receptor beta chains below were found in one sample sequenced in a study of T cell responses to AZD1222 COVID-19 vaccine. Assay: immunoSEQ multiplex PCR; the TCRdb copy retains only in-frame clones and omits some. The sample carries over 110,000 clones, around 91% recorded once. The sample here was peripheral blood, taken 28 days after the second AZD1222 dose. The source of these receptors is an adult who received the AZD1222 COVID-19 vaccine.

The DNA of the CDR3 is TGTGCCAGTACCCGCCTTCGAGTAGACACCTCGAACACCGGGGAGCTGTTTTTT. It codes for CASTRLRVDTSNTGELFF. The rearrangement uses TRBV19 and TRBJ2-2; D remains ambiguous. This CDR3 is built from 18 residues. Germline V gives CDR1 LNHDA, CDR2 SQIVND (reference sequence). V was shortened by 7 bases and J by 0 bases, with 21 bases between the two germline ends.

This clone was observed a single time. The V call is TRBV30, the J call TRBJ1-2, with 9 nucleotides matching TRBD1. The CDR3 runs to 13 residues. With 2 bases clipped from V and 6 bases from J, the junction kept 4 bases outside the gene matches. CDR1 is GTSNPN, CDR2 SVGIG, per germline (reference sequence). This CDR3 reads CAWSTGGFDGYTF. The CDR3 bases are TGTGCCTGGAGTACAGGGGGCTTTGATGGCTACACCTTC.

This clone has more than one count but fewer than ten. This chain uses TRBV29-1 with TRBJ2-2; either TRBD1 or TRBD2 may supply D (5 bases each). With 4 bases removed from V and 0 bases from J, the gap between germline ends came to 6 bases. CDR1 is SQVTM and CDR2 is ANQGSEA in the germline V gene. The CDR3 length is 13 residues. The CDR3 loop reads CSVVGANTGELFF. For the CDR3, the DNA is TGCAGCGTTGTGGGGGCGAACACCGGGGAGCTGTTTTTT.

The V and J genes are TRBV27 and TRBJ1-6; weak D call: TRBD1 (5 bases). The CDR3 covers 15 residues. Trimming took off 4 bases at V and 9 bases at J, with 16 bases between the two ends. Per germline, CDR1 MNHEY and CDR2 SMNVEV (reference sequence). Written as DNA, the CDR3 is TGTGCCAGCAGTTATTTAGCAGGGACGGGTTCACCCCTCCACTTT. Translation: CASSYLAGTGSPLHF.

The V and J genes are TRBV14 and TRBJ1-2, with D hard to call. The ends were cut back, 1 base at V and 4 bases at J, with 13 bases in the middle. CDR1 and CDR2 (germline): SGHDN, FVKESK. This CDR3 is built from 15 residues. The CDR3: CASSQGLVSAYGYTF. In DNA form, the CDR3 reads TGTGCCAGCAGCCAAGGTTTGGTCTCTGCCTATGGCTACACCTTC.

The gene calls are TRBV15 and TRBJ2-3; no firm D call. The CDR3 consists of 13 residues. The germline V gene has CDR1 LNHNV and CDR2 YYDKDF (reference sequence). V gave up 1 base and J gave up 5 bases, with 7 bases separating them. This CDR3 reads CATSRVLVDTQYF. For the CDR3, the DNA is TGTGCCACCAGCAGAGTTCTCGTAGATACGCAGTATTTT.

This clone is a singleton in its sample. CDR3 amino acids: CASSPRRTEQTEAFF. CDR3 nucleotide sequence: TGTGCCAGCAGCCCTCGACGGACAGAACAGACTGAAGCTTTCTTT. V usage is TRBV9 and J usage is TRBJ1-1, with D tentatively TRBD1 (6 bases). Trimming cost V 4 bases and J 5 bases, with 18 bases left between them. The CDR3 has 15 amino acids. Germline V gene sequence: CDR1 SGDLS, CDR2 YYNGEE.